Listed below are T cell receptor beta chains from one sample, sequenced in a study of T cells in Graves' hyperthyroidism and ophthalmopathy. One entry per CDR3 protein, called by TCRdb with MiXCR from the multiplex PCR reads. The sample lists hundreds of thousands of distinct CDR3 sequences; about 20% were seen once. The sample comprised blood. The receptors here all came from a man aged 30 to 45 with Graves' ophthalmopathy. The CDR3 runs from the conserved cysteine through the conserved F or W. A D gene is named only where the DNA matches it firmly. Size is stated for part of the rows, as once, few or many counts, or as a class when the clone is expanded.

D: NA
V: TRBV2
J: TRBJ2-7
size: many
CDR3: CASSEALHVLNYEQYF
DNA: TGTGCCAGCAGTGAAGCGCTTCATGTGTTAAACTACGAGCAGTACTTC

D: NA
V: TRBV30
J: TRBJ1-2
size: many
CDR3: CAWSAQGNYGYTF
DNA: TGTGCCTGGAGTGCGCAGGGGAACTATGGCTACACCTTC

D: NA
V: TRBV3-1
J: TRBJ1-1
size: many
CDR3: CASSRIGQGTEAFF
DNA: TGTGCCAGCAGCCGCATAGGGCAGGGCACTGAAGCTTTCTTT

D: NA
V: TRBV20-1
J: TRBJ2-7
size: NA
CDR3: CSASSSLGGPHSYEQSF
DNA: TGCAGTGCTAGTTCGTCCTTGGGGGGGCCCCACTCCTACGAGCAGTCCTTC

D: TRBD1
V: TRBV6-2/TRBV6-3
J: TRBJ1-1
size: few
CDR3: CASSNHRGARTEAFF
DNA: TGTGCCAGCAGTAACCACAGGGGGGCGAGGACTGAAGCTTTCTTT

D: NA
V: TRBV28
J: TRBJ2-4
size: NA
CDR3: CASSAPKLLAKNIQYF
DNA: TGTGCCAGCAGCGCTCCCAAGTTGCTAGCCAAAAACATTCAGTACTTC

D: TRBD2
V: TRBV3-1
J: TRBJ2-1
size: few
CDR3: CASSQGLAEGNEQFF
DNA: TGTGCCAGCAGCCAAGGACTAGCTGAGGGGAATGAGCAGTTCTTC

D: NA
V: TRBV28
J: TRBJ2-5
size: few
CDR3: CASVSGRETQYF
DNA: TGTGCCAGTGTGAGCGGGCGAGAGACCCAGTACTTC

D: NA
V: TRBV7-2
J: TRBJ2-7
size: NA
CDR3: CASSFLNPYEQYF
DNA: TGTGCCAGCAGCTTTCTAAACCCCTACGAGCAGTACTTC

D: NA
V: TRBV20-1
J: TRBJ2-5
size: NA
CDR3: CSALDRNRRETQYF
DNA: TGCAGTGCTCTGGACAGAAATAGGAGGGAGACCCAGTACTTC

D: NA
V: TRBV24-1
J: TRBJ2-5
size: many
CDR3: CATSQGGQETQYF
DNA: TGTGCCACCAGCCAGGGGGGTCAAGAGACCCAGTACTTC

D: NA
V: TRBV7-8
J: TRBJ1-2
size: many
CDR3: CASSLSGATSHTF
DNA: TGTGCCAGCAGCTTGTCAGGGGCGACGTCCCACACCTTC

D: NA
V: TRBV6-1
J: TRBJ2-5
size: NA
CDR3: CASSERREQLVRSETQCF
DNA: TGTGCCAGCAGTGAAAGACGTGAGCAACTAGTAAGGAGCGAGACCCAGTGCTTC

D: NA
V: TRBV6-2/TRBV6-3
J: TRBJ1-2
size: NA
CDR3: CASTAGTYGYTF
DNA: TGTGCCAGCACCGCAGGGACCTATGGCTACACCTTC

D: TRBD2
V: TRBV7-9
J: TRBJ2-7
size: NA
CDR3: CAGQVAGANYEQYF
DNA: TGTGCCGGGCAAGTAGCGGGAGCCAACTACGAGCAGTACTTC

D: NA
V: TRBV28
J: TRBJ1-1
size: NA
CDR3: CASTLLGAGATEAFF
DNA: TGTGCCAGCACTCTCTTGGGGGCGGGTGCCACTGAAGCTTTCTTT

D: TRBD1
V: TRBV6-2/TRBV6-3
J: TRBJ2-7
size: many
CDR3: CASRTQGQGKYEQYF
DNA: TGTGCCAGCAGGACTCAGGGACAGGGGAAATACGAGCAGTACTTC

D: TRBD1
V: TRBV12-3/TRBV12-4
J: TRBJ1-5
size: NA
CDR3: CASRPPGQDQPQHF
DNA: TGTGCCAGCAGACCTCCGGGACAGGATCAGCCCCAGCATTTT

D: NA
V: TRBV28
J: TRBJ2-1
size: NA
CDR3: CASSSKADPILYNEQFF
DNA: TGTGCCAGCAGTTCAAAAGCCGATCCAATACTTTACAATGAGCAGTTCTTC

D: TRBD2
V: TRBV28
J: TRBJ2-1
size: NA
CDR3: CASSLTSAAGERHNEQFF
DNA: TGTGCCAGCAGCTTGACTAGCGCGGCGGGGGAGCGTCACAATGAGCAGTTCTTC

D: TRBD1
V: TRBV5-1
J: TRBJ1-4
size: many
CDR3: CASTRTGGTTNEKLFF
DNA: TGCGCCAGCACCCGGACAGGGGGCACAACTAATGAAAAACTGTTTTTT

D: NA
V: TRBV7-9
J: TRBJ1-1
size: NA
CDR3: CASSLAEPRYTEAFF
DNA: TGTGCCAGCAGCTTAGCCGAACCGAGGTACACTGAAGCTTTCTTT